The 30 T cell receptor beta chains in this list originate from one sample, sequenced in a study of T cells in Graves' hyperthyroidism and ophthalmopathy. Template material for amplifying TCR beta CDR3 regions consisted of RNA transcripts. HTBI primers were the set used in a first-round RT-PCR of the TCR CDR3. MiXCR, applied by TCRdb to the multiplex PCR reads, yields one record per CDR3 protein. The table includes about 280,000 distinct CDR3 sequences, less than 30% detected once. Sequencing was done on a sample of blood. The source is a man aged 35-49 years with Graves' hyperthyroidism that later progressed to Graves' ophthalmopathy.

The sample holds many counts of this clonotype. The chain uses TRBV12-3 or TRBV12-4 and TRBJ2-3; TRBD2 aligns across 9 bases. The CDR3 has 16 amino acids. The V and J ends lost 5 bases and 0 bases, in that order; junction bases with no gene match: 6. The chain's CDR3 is CASSTLAGESTDTQYF. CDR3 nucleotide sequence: TGTGCCAGCAGTACCTTAGCGGGGGAAAGCACAGATACGCAGTATTTT.

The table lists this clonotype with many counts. The CDR3 DNA reads as TGTGCCAGTACCACACACACGGTTGTGCAAGGCTACACCTTC. Amino acid sequence: CASTTHTVVQGYTF. This chain links TRBV19 with TRBJ1-2; D call uncertain. The CDR3 sequence is 14 residues long. CDR1 LNHDA and CDR2 SQIVND come from the germline V gene (reference sequence). The V end was cut by 7 bases, the J end by 8 bases, with 20 bases between.

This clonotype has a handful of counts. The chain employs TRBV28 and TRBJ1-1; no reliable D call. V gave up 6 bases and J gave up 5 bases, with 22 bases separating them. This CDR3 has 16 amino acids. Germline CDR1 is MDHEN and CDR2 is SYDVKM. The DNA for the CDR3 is TGTGCCAGCAGCCTCCTCCCCAAGGGTAGGTCGACTGAAGCTTTCTTT. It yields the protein CASSLLPKGRSTEAFF.

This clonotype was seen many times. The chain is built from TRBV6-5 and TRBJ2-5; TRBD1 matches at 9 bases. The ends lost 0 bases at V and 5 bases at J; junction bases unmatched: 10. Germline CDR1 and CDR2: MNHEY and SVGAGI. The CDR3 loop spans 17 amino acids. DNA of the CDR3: TGTGCCAGCAGTTACTCGATTTGGGGACAGGGAACCGAGACCCAGTACTTC. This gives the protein CASSYSIWGQGTETQYF.

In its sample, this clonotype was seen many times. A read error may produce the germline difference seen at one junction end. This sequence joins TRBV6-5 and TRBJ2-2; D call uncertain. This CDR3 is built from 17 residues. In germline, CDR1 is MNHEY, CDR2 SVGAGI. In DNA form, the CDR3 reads TGTGCCGGCAGCCCAAGACCGCAAAGACTGAACACCGGGGAGCTGTTTTTT. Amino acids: CAGSPRPQRLNTGELFF.

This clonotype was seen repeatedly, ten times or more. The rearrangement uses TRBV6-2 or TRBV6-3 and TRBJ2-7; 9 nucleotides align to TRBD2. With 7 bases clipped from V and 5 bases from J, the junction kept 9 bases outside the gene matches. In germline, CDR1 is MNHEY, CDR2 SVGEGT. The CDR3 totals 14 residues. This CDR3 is CASTHPSGNNEQYF. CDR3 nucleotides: TGTGCCAGCACCCACCCTAGCGGGAACAACGAGCAGTACTTC.

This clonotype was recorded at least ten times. Here the CDR3 reads CASRKLELAGVVELFF. The DNA of the CDR3 is TGCGCCAGCAGAAAGCTGGAACTAGCGGGAGTCGTGGAGCTGTTTTTT. The rearrangement links TRBV5-1 to TRBJ2-2, with TRBD2 matching over 11 bases. This CDR3 contains 16 residues. Germline V CDR1 and CDR2: SGHRS, YFSETQ. With 5 bases clipped from V and 10 bases from J, the junction kept 13 bases outside the gene matches.

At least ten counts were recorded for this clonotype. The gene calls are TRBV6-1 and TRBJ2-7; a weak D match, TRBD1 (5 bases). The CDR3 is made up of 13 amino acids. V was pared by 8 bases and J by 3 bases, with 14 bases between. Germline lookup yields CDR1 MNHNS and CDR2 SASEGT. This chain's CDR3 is CASARPGNYEQYF. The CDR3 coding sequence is TGTGCCAGCGCCCGGCCAGGGAACTACGAGCAGTACTTC.

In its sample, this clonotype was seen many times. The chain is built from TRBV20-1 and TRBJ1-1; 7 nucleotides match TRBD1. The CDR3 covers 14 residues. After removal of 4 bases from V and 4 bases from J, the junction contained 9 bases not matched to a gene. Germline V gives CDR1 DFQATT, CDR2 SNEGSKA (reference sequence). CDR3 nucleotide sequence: TGCAGTGCTATCGATTTACAGGGGACCACTGAAGCTTTCTTT. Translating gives CSAIDLQGTTEAFF.

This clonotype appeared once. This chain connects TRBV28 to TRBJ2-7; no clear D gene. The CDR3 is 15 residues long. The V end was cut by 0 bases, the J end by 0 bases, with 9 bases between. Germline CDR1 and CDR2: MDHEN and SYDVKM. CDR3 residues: CASSLWASSSYEQYF. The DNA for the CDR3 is TGTGCCAGCAGTTTATGGGCCTCGAGCTCCTACGAGCAGTACTTC.

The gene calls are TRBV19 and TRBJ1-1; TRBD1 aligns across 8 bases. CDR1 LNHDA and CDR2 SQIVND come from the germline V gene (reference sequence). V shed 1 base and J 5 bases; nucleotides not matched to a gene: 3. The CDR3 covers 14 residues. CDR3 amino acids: CASSIGTGFTEAFF. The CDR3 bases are TGTGCCAGTAGTATAGGGACAGGGTTTACTGAAGCTTTCTTT.

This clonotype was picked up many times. The CDR3 here is CASGLVLGTGGTEAFF. CDR3 DNA: TGTGCTAGTGGTTTGGTTCTTGGGACAGGGGGAACTGAAGCTTTCTTT. The chain uses TRBV12-5 and TRBJ1-1; 11 bases align to TRBD1. The germline V gene encodes CDR1 LGHNT and CDR2 FRNRAP. This CDR3 contains 16 residues. V lost 0 bases, J lost 5 bases, and 5 bases stayed unmatched.

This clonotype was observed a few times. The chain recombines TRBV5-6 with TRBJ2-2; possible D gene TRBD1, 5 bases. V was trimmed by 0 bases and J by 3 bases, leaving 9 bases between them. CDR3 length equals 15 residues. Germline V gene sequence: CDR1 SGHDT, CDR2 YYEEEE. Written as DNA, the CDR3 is TGTGCCAGCAGCTTGGGCCAGGGTTACACCGGGGAGCTGTTTTTT. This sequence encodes CASSLGQGYTGELFF.

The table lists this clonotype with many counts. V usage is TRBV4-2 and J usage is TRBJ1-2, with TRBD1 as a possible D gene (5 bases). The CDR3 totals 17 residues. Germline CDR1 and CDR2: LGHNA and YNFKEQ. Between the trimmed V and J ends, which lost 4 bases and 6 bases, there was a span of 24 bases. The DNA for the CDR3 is TGTGCCAGCAGCCGCCGGTTCGGAGACAGACTGTTACATGGCTACACCTTC. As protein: CASSRRFGDRLLHGYTF.

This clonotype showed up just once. This CDR3 reads CSARSSGQTQYF. In DNA form, the CDR3 reads TGCAGTGCTAGATCGAGCGGACAGACCCAGTACTTC. The genes are TRBV20-1 and TRBJ2-5; D possibly corresponds to TRBD2 (5 bases). Germline CDR1 and CDR2: DFQATT and SNEGSKA (reference sequence). V shed 2 bases and J shed 6 bases, with 10 bases lying between them. This CDR3 comprises 12 residues.

The CDR3 reads CASSSGPGSNQPQHF. The CDR3, as DNA: TGTGCCAGCAGTTCGGGCCCAGGGAGCAATCAGCCCCAGCATTTT. The chain has TRBV12-3 or TRBV12-4 and TRBJ1-5; a possible D gene is TRBD1 (5 bases). The CDR3 covers 15 residues. The V end was cut by 4 bases, the J end by 1 base, with 11 bases between.

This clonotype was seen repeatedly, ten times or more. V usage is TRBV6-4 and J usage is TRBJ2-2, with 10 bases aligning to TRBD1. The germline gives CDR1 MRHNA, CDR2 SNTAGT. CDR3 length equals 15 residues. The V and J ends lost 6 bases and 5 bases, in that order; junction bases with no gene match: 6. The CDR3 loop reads CASRTGQGRTGELFF. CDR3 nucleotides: TGTGCCAGCAGAACGGGACAGGGGAGGACCGGGGAGCTGTTTTTT.

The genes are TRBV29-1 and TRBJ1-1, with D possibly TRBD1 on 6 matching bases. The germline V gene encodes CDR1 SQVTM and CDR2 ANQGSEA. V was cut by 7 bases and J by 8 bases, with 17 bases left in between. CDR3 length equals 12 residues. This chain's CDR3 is CSATDSYVEAFF. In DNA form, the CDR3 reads TGCAGCGCGACGGACAGTTACGTAGAAGCTTTCTTT.

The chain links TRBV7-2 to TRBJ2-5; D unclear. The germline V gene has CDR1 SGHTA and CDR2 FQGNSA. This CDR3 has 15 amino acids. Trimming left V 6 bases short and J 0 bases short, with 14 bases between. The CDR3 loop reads CASRFSMAYQETQYF. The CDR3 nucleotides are TGTGCCAGCAGGTTTAGCATGGCGTACCAAGAGACCCAGTACTTC.

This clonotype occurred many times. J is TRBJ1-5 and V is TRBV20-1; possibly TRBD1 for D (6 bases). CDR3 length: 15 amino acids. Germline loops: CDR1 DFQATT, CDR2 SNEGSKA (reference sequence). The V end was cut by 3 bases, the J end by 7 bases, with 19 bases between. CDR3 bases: TGCAGTGCTAGGGTCCCCACAGGGTTTATCCAGCCCCAGCATTTT. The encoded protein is CSARVPTGFIQPQHF.

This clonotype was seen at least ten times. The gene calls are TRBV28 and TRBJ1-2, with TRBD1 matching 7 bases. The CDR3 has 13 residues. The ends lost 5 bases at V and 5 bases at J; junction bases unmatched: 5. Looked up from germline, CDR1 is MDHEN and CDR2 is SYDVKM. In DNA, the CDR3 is TGTGCCAGCAGTGTGGACAGGACTTATGGCTACACCTTC. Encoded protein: CASSVDRTYGYTF.

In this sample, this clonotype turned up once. CDR3 sequence: CSARDLFENRGFAGALEQYF. As DNA, the CDR3 is TGCAGTGCTAGAGACCTGTTTGAGAACAGGGGTTTCGCGGGAGCATTGGAGCAGTACTTC. This rearrangement joins TRBV20-1 to TRBJ2-7; D possibly matches TRBD1 or TRBD2 (7 bases each). The CDR3 extends over 20 amino acids. The germline V and J ends were trimmed by 0 bases and 7 bases, with 34 bases remaining between them. Germline-derived CDR1 and CDR2 are DFQATT and SNEGSKA (reference sequence).

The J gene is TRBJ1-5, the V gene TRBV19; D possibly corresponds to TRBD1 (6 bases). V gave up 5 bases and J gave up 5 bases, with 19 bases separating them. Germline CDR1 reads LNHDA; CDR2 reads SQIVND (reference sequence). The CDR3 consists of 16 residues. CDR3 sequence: CASSFSIKDRYQPQHF. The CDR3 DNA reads TGTGCCAGTAGTTTTTCTATTAAGGACAGATATCAGCCCCAGCATTTT.

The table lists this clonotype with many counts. CDR3 loop: CAWSVPPVEQYF. CDR3 nucleotide sequence: TGTGCCTGGAGTGTACCCCCGGTAGAGCAGTACTTC. The gene calls are TRBV30 and TRBJ2-7; D is ambiguous. Germline CDR1 GTSNPN, CDR2 SVGIG (reference sequence). With 0 bases removed from V and 7 bases from J, the gap between germline ends came to 10 bases. The CDR3 runs 12 residues. Together with reference TRBV30 and TRBJ2-7, the CDR3 gives the full variable domain: SQTIHQWPATLVQPVGSPLSLECTVEGTSNPNLYWYRQAAGRGLQLLFYSVGIGQISSEVPQNLSASRPQDRQFILSSKKLLLSDSGFYLCAWSVPPVEQYFGPGTRLTVT.

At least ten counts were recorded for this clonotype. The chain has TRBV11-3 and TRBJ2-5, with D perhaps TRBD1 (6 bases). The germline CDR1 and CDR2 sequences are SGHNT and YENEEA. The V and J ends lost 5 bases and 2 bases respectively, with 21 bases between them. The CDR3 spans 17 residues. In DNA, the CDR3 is TGTGCCAGCAGCCCATCTTTAAGGGGGATGAGGCAAGAGACCCAGTACTTC. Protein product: CASSPSLRGMRQETQYF.

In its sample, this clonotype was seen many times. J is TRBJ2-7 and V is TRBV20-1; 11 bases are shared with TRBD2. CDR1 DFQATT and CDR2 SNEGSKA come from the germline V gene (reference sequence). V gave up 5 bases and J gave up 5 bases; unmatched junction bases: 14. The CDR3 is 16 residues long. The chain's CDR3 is CSALYFSGRAENEQYF. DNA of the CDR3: TGCAGTGCTCTTTACTTTAGCGGGAGGGCCGAGAACGAGCAGTACTTC.

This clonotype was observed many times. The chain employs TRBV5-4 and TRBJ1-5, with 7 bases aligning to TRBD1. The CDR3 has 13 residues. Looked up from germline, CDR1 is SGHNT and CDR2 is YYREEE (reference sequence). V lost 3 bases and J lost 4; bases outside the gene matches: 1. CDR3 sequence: CASSWDRNQPQHF. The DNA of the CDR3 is TGTGCCAGCAGCTGGGACAGAAATCAGCCCCAGCATTTT.

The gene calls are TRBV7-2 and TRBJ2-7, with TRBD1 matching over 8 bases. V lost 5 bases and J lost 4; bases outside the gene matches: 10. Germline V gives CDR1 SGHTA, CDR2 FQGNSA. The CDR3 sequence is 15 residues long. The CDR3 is CASSPGDRLRYEQYF. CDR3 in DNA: TGTGCCAGCAGCCCAGGGGACAGGCTGCGTTACGAGCAGTACTTC. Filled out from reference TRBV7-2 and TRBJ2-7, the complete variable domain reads GAGVSQSPSNKVTEKGKDVELRCDPISGHTALYWYRQSLGQGLEFLIYFQGNSAPDKSGLPSDRFSAERTGGSVSTLTIQRTQQEDSAVYLCASSPGDRLRYEQYFGPGTRLTVT.

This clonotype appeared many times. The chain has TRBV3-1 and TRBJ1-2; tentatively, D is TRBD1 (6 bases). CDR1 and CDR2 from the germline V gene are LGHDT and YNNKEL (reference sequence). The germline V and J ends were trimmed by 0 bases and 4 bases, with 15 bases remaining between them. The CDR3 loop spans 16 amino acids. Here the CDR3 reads CASSQDLGADLYGYTF. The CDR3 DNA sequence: TGTGCCAGCAGCCAAGACTTGGGGGCCGACCTCTATGGCTACACCTTC.

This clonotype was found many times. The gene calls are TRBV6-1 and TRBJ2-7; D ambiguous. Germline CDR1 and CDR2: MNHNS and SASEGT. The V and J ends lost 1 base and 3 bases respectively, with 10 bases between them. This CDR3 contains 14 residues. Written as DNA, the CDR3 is TGTGCCAGCAGTGAAGTCCTCTCACTCTACGAGCAGTACTTC. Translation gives CASSEVLSLYEQYF.